A single sample gave rise to the 27 T cell receptor beta chains below, sequenced in a study of prognosis after radiotherapy for stage I lung cancer. From genomic DNA, two-round multiplex PCR was used to amplify TCR beta CDR3. For every TRBV and TRBJ gene, a specific primer was used in first-round PCR. MiXCR, run by TCRdb on the multiplex PCR reads, gives a single entry per CDR3 protein. The data hold approximately 30,000 distinct CDR3 sequences, with around 30% observed a single time. The sequenced sample was PBMCs, obtained before or after stereotactic body radiation therapy (not recorded which). Every receptor here comes from a donor aged 50 or older with non-small cell lung cancer.

This clonotype was observed at least ten times. V gene TRBV20-1 combines with J gene TRBJ2-7, with a tentative D call TRBD1 (6 bases). The length of the CDR3 is 13 residues. CDR1 is DFQATT and CDR2 is SNEGSKA in the germline V gene (reference sequence). V was trimmed by 3 bases and J by 3 bases, leaving 12 bases between them. CDR3: CSARRGQHYEQYF. CDR3 DNA sequence: TGCAGTGCTAGGCGTGGACAGCACTACGAGCAGTACTTC.

In the case of this clonotype: A read error is likely here: a far larger clone is one base away. J is TRBJ2-6 and V is TRBV27; 15 bases map to TRBD2. The last part of the DNA fits TRBJ2-4 better; the J call may be wrong. Germline V gene lookup returns CDR1 MNHEY and CDR2 SMNVEV (reference sequence). CDR3 length equals 15 residues. In nucleotides, the CDR3 is TGTGCCAGCCGACCGGGACTAGCGGGAGGAGGAGATCAGTACTTC. Amino acids: CASRPGLAGGGDQYF.

A word on this clonotype: Germline is not matched at one junction end, which may reflect a read error. V is TRBV6-1 and J is TRBJ2-7; 11 bases line up with TRBD1. The CDR3 sequence is 16 residues long. Per germline, CDR1 MNHNS and CDR2 SASEGT. The CDR3 DNA sequence: TGTTCCAGCAGTGGCCGGGACAGGGGGACTTCCTACGAGCATTACTTC. Its protein is CSSSGRDRGTSYEHYF.

This clonotype was picked up a small number of times. A far larger clone lies a single base away; this is likely a read error. The rearrangement uses TRBV6-2 or TRBV6-3 and TRBJ2-1, with D possibly being TRBD1 (6 bases). Per the germline V gene, CDR1 is MNHEY and CDR2 is SVGEGT. This CDR3 has 14 residues. The CDR3 region has the DNA TGTGCCAGCATTTACTCGACAGGAAACAATGAGCAGTTCTTC. Translation: CASIYSTGNNEQFF.

The J gene is TRBJ1-2, the V gene TRBV7-6; maybe TRBD1 (6 bases). The ends were cut back, 4 bases at V and 1 base at J, with 19 bases in the middle. CDR1 and CDR2 from the germline V gene are SGHVS and FNYEAQ. The length of the CDR3 is 17 residues. CDR3 DNA: TGTGCCAGCAGCTGCCGTGACAGGCAGCATTATAACTATGGCTACACCTTC. Its protein is CASSCRDRQHYNYGYTF.

The count of this clonotype is one. This chain joins TRBV5-4 and TRBJ1-1; D remains ambiguous. The V end lost 1 base, the J end lost 3 bases, and 16 bases lay between the germline ends. Germline V gene data show CDR1 as SGHNT and CDR2 as YYREEE (reference sequence). The CDR3 consists of 16 residues. The CDR3 loop reads CASSLTGLTSDTEAFF. DNA of the CDR3: TGTGCCAGCAGCTTGACGGGCCTAACTTCCGACACTGAAGCTTTCTTT.

A remark on this clonotype: Just one base apart from a much larger clone, this may be a read error. CDR3 coding DNA: TGCGCCAGCTCACTTCAGAGCTCCTACAATGAGCATCTCTTC. Its translation is CASSLQSSYNEHLF. The rearrangement joins TRBV5-1 to TRBJ2-1; D gene unclear. This CDR3 contains 14 residues. In germline, CDR1 is SGHRS, CDR2 YFSETQ. Full variable domain (rest looked up from reference TRBV5-1 and TRBJ2-1): KAGVTQTPRYLIKTRGQQVTLSCSPISGHRSVSWYQQTPGQGLQFLFEYFSETQRNKGNFPGRFSGRQFSNSRSEMNVSTLELGDSALYLCASSLQSSYNEHLFGPGTRLTVL.

The genes are TRBV6-2 or TRBV6-3 and TRBJ2-3; D may match TRBD1 or TRBD2 (6 bases each). Per germline, CDR1 MNHEY and CDR2 SVGEGT. Between the trimmed V and J ends, which lost 5 bases and 8 bases, there was a span of 14 bases. This CDR3 has 13 amino acids. CDR3 bases: TGTGCCAGCAGTAGGGGGGCGGTGGGTACGCAGTATTTT. Translated: CASSRGAVGTQYF.

This clonotype occurred many times. This chain connects TRBV5-1 to TRBJ2-7; D possibly corresponds to TRBD2 (6 bases). There are 16 residues in the CDR3. V was pared by 0 bases and J by 0 bases, with 13 bases between. The germline V gene has CDR1 SGHRS and CDR2 YFSETQ. This chain's CDR3 is CASSLGRGLSSYEQYF. The CDR3 coding sequence is TGCGCCAGCAGCTTGGGGCGGGGTCTAAGCTCCTACGAGCAGTACTTC.

At least ten counts were recorded for this clonotype. The rearrangement joins TRBV2 to TRBJ2-3, with 7 nucleotides matching TRBD1. Germline CDR1 SNHLY, CDR2 FYNNEI. CDR3 length: 15 amino acids. The junction had 10 bases not matched to a gene; V was cut back by 10 bases and J by 0 bases. The CDR3 region is CANRKGASSTDTQYF. CDR3 coding DNA: TGTGCCAACAGAAAGGGGGCATCGAGCACAGATACGCAGTATTTT.

At least ten counts were recorded for this clonotype. The CDR3 DNA is TGTGCCAGCAGCTCAAAAGGGACCGGGGAGCTGTTTTTT. Translated, it gives CASSSKGTGELFF. This chain connects TRBV7-3 to TRBJ2-2; D uncertain. The germline V gene has CDR1 SGHTA and CDR2 FQGTGA. V was trimmed by 4 bases and J by 5 bases, leaving 8 bases between them. This CDR3 contains 13 residues.

This clonotype is medium-sized (0.01 to 0.1%) within its sample. The chain employs TRBV6-1 and TRBJ2-7; 8 nucleotides align to TRBD1. The germline CDR1 and CDR2 sequences are MNHNS and SASEGT. This CDR3 has 13 residues. The junction had 1 base not matched to a gene; V was cut back by 6 bases and J by 0 bases. In DNA, the CDR3 is TGTGCCAGCAGAGGGACAGGCTCCTACGAGCAGTACTTC. Its translation is CASRGTGSYEQYF.

This clonotype was detected ten times or more. Mismatch with germline at one junction end may stem from a read error. This chain links TRBV28 with TRBJ2-5, with TRBD1 identical over 8 bases. The germline V gene encodes CDR1 MDHEN and CDR2 SYDVKM. CDR3 length equals 15 residues. This chain's CDR3 is CASSLMVRGQGTQYF. CDR3 in DNA: TGTGCCAGCAGTTTAATGGTCAGGGGGCAAGGGACCCAGTACTTC.

This clonotype was found many times. The chain links TRBV12-3 or TRBV12-4 to TRBJ1-1, with 7 bases lining up with TRBD1. This CDR3 has 14 amino acids. The junction had 7 bases not matched to a gene; V was cut back by 5 bases and J by 4 bases. The CDR3 DNA reads as TGTGCCAGCAGTCCCAATCCAGGGGGCACTGAAGCTTTCTTT. It is translated as CASSPNPGGTEAFF.

With regard to this clonotype: A much larger clonotype is one base distant, so this may be a read error. The chain has TRBV10-2 and TRBJ2-5; the D gene is possibly TRBD1 (5 bases). Germline V gene sequence: CDR1 WSHSY, CDR2 SAAADI. The CDR3 length is 15 residues. The CDR3, as DNA: TGCACCAGCAGGCCTACAACAGGAGTTTGGCGGACCCAGTACTTC. Protein: CTSRPTTGVWRTQYF.

This clonotype was picked up many times. This chain connects TRBV5-1 to TRBJ2-1; 7 nucleotides agree with TRBD2. The CDR3 is 17 amino acids. The trim removed 3 bases at V and 4 bases at J, leaving 13 bases unmatched. CDR1 and CDR2 from the germline V gene are SGHRS and YFSETQ. CDR3 amino acids: CASSSGTNIRTYNEQFF. CDR3 in DNA: TGCGCCAGCAGCTCCGGGACTAACATTAGGACTTACAATGAGCAGTTCTTC.

This clonotype was seen ten or more times. The J gene is TRBJ1-1, the V gene TRBV6-1; 7 positions match TRBD1. Unmatched junction bases numbered 13, after V lost 8 bases and J lost 4 bases. This CDR3 contains 15 residues. CDR1 MNHNS and CDR2 SASEGT come from the germline V gene. The CDR3 sequence: CASGETGSGITEAFF. Written as DNA, the CDR3 is TGTGCCAGCGGAGAGACAGGGTCGGGAATCACTGAAGCTTTCTTT.

In its sample, this clonotype was seen a few times. This chain links TRBV27 with TRBJ2-3, with TRBD2 matching 8 bases. V was pared by 2 bases and J by 0 bases, with 13 bases of the junction left unmatched. The CDR3 sequence is 19 residues long. Germline V CDR1 and CDR2: MNHEY, SMNVEV (reference sequence). CDR3 loop: CASSLGVAGRTTSTDTQYF. In DNA, the CDR3 is TGTGCCAGCAGTTTAGGGGTAGCGGGAAGAACGACTAGCACAGATACGCAGTATTTT.

There are many counts of this clonotype. V and J are TRBV5-4 and TRBJ2-2; 14 bases fit TRBD2. The CDR3 has 18 amino acids. J gave up 3 bases and V 4 bases, and 8 bases lay outside the gene matches. Germline CDR1 reads SGHNT; CDR2 reads YYREEE (reference sequence). The CDR3 nucleotides are TGTGCCAGCAGCCAAGCCGGACTAGCGGGAGGTCACACCGGGGAGCTGTTTTTT. It translates to CASSQAGLAGGHTGELFF.

This clonotype was counted ten times or more. This chain uses TRBV27 with TRBJ1-1; the match to TRBD1 covers 7 bases. The ends lost 5 bases at V and 1 base at J; junction bases unmatched: 7. The CDR3 covers 15 residues. Germline CDR1 and CDR2: MNHEY and SMNVEV (reference sequence). The CDR3 DNA reads TGTGCCAGCAGTCCCAGACAGGGCCCGAACACTGAAGCTTTCTTT. Its protein is CASSPRQGPNTEAFF.

On this clonotype itself: This may arise from a read error, as a much more abundant clone is one base away. The V and J genes are TRBV12-3 or TRBV12-4 and TRBJ2-7, with no clear D. The CDR3 spans 15 residues. With 9 bases removed from V and 0 bases from J, the gap between germline ends came to 18 bases. CDR3 in amino acids: CASTPDSQCSYEQYF. CDR3 nucleotide sequence: TGTGCCAGTACGCCCGATTCCCAGTGCTCCTACGAGCAGTACTTC.

V is TRBV6-1 and J is TRBJ2-1, with 7 nucleotides matching TRBD2. CDR3 size: 14 residues. Trimming took 7 bases from V and 8 from J; bases not matched to a gene: 11. Germline V gives CDR1 MNHNS, CDR2 SASEGT. DNA of the CDR3: TGTGCCAGCATCCCGGCGGGAGTAGGAGATGAGCAGTTCTTC. This sequence encodes CASIPAGVGDEQFF.

This clonotype was seen ten or more times. The CDR3 nucleotides read TGTGCCAGCAGCCAAGATGGCCTATACAATGAGCAGTTCTTC. Its translation: CASSQDGLYNEQFF. The rearrangement uses TRBV14 and TRBJ2-1; D gene uncertain. Germline V lookup: CDR1 SGHDN, CDR2 FVKESK. This CDR3 contains 14 residues. V lost 0 bases and J 4 bases, leaving 7 bases between the germline ends.

A remark on this clonotype: A single base is all that separates this from a far larger clone, so a read error is likely. The chain has TRBV6-4 and TRBJ1-2, with a weak D call TRBD1 (5 bases). Germline CDR1 MRHNA, CDR2 SNTAGT. The CDR3 has 14 residues. V gave up 6 bases and J gave up 4 bases, with 15 bases separating them. Here the CDR3 DNA reads TGTGCCAGCAGGCCAAGGACATGGACCTATGGCTACACCTTC. It codes for CASRPRTWTYGYTF.

Regarding this clonotype: Since a much larger clone is just one base distant, this may be a read error. The V gene is TRBV19, the J gene TRBJ2-6, with TRBD2 as a possible D gene (6 bases). Germline values: CDR1 LNHDA, CDR2 SQIVND (reference sequence). The CDR3 extends over 17 amino acids. V was cut by 5 bases and J by 1 base, with 15 bases left in between. CDR3 residues: CASSVVRLGSGANVLTF. DNA for the CDR3: TGTGCCAGTAGTGTGGTCCGACTAGGGTCTGGGGCCAACGTCCTGACTTTC.

As for this clonotype: A read error may explain this, as a much larger clone is one base away. This chain's CDR3 is CARSTMRGNTEAFF. Here the CDR3 DNA reads TGCGCCAGAAGCACCATGCGGGGGAACACTGAAGCTTTCTTT. The chain has TRBV10-2 and TRBJ1-1, with D uncertain. V shed 9 bases and J shed 1 base, with 15 bases lying between them. CDR3 length: 14 amino acids. Germline assignment: CDR1 WSHSY and CDR2 SAAADI.

This clonotype came up many times. This chain joins TRBV5-1 and TRBJ1-4; D is unresolved. CDR1 and CDR2 (germline): SGHRS, YFSETQ. V was trimmed by 0 bases and J by 8 bases, leaving 17 bases between them. This CDR3 region has 16 residues. CDR3 nucleotide sequence: TGCGCCAGCAGCTTGGAGGCTACCCCTCTTGTGGAAAAACTGTTTTTT. Translated: CASSLEATPLVEKLFF.